The clone carrying this T cell receptor beta chain has only a few counts. The PCR was carried out with 60 Vbeta primers and 13 Jbeta primers. The assay was immunoSEQ multiplex PCR, and TCRdb's table has in-frame clones only and misses some. The data contain over 150,000 clones, around 69% of them singletons. These data belong to a study of cytomegalovirus exposure and HLA in healthy donors. V lost 6 bases and J 6 bases, leaving 11 bases between the germline ends. The CDR3 extends over 13 amino acids. Germline loops: CDR1 SGHTA, CDR2 FQGTGA. This TCR was recovered from a man between 60 and 75 years old in good health and CMV-seronegative. The chain recombines TRBV7-3 with TRBJ2-2; TRBD1 is a possible D gene (6 bases). The source material was PBMCs. The CDR3 reads CASRLEGAGELFF. The CDR3 coding sequence is TGTGCCAGCAGGCTTGAGGGGGCCGGGGAGCTGTTTTTT.